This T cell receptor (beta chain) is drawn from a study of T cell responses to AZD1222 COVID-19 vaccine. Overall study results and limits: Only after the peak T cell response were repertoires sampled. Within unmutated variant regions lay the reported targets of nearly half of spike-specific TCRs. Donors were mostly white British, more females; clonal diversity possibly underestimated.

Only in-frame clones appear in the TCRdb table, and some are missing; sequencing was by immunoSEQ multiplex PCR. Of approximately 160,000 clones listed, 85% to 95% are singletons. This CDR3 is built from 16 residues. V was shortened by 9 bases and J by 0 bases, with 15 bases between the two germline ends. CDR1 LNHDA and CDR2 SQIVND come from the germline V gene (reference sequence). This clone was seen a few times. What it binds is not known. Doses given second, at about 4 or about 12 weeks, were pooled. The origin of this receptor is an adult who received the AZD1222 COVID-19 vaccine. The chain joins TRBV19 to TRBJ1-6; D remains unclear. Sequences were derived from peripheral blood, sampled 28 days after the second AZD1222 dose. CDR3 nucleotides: TGTGCCAGCCGGACCGCACCTAGCTCCTATAATTCACCCCTCCACTTT. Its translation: CASRTAPSSYNSPLHF.